The T cell receptor (beta chain) under discussion was sequenced for a study of identical twins. CDR3 length: 13 amino acids. Germline V gene lookup returns CDR1 MNHEY and CDR2 SMNVEV (reference sequence). Deletions cut 2 bases from V and 3 bases from J, with 8 bases between. About this clonotype itself: Its antigen is unknown.

MiXCR, run by TCRdb on the 5' RACE reads, gives a single entry per CDR3 protein. The sample records under 900,000 distinct CDR3 sequences, 15% to 20% being singletons. General study points: Weaker excess twin sharing was seen among beta out-of-frame sequences. Analyses based on zero insertions could be partly confounded by invariant MAIT and iNKT cells.

The same sample was also studied in work on T cells expressing NK-cell markers. That paper adds: The use of an anti-gamma-delta TCR antibody, which was added in several experiments, restricted sorting to T cells expressing alpha-beta TCR. The contribution of dominant NKG2C+ clonotypes to CD8+ T cells in about six donors was roughly 1.0-7.5%.

The chain employs TRBV27 and TRBJ2-7; D is undetermined. The TCR was taken from a woman between 18 and 30 years old in good health. Specimen: PBMCs. CDR3 region: CASSLMANYEQYF. CDR3 nucleotides: TGTGCCAGCAGTTTAATGGCTAACTACGAGCAGTACTTC.